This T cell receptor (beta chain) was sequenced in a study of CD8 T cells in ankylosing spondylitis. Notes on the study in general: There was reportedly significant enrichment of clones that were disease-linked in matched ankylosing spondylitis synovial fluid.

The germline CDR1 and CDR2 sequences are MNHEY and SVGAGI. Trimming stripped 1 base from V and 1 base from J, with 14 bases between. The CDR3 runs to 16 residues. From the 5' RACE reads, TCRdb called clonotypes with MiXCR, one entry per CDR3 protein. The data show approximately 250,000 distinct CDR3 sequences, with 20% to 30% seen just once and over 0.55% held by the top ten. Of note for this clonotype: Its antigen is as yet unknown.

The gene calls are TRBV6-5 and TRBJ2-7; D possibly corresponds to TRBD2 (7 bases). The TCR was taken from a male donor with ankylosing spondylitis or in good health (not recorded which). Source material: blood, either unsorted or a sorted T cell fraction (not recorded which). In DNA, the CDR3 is TGTGCCAGCAGTTACTTCGGGGGGACATCGTCCTACGAGCAGTACTTC. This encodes CASSYFGGTSSYEQYF.